This T cell receptor (beta chain) was captured in a study of blood T cell repertoires in COVID-19. Across the whole study: COVID-19 samples collected from the United States, Italy and Spain covered acute and convalescent phases. Sources were T cells, B-cell-depleted T cells, or PBMCs; the material itself was cDNA or gDNA.

As handled by the study authors: Amplification with reference gene primers provided the estimates of nucleated cell counts. TCRdb's copy holds only in-frame clones and misses some; the assay was immunoSEQ multiplex PCR. That table is the source of V, J and clone size, and D and trimming were worked out from the DNA. The sample consists of more than 75,000 clones, roughly 80% of them appearing once. V trimming: 7 bases; J trimming: 3 bases; junction bases outside the gene matches: 7. Germline CDR1 ENHRY, CDR2 SYGVKD. This CDR3 comprises 17 residues. In this sample, this clone turned up once. This chain links TRBV10-3 with TRBJ2-3; 16 nucleotides agree with TRBD2. The specimen sequenced was peripheral blood. This sequence originates from a human donor in a cohort sampled during active COVID-19. In nucleotides, the CDR3 is TGTGCCATCACTCCCGGGACTAGCGGGGGGGCGACAGATACGCAGTATTTT. Translation: CAITPGTSGGATDTQYF.